The source of this TCR beta chain is a study of blood T cell repertoires in COVID-19. Study overall: COVID-19 samples, acute and convalescent, were from the United States, Italy and Spain. T cells, B-cell-depleted T cells, or PBMCs supplied cDNA or gDNA.

This clone has more than one count but fewer than ten. CDR3 size: 11 residues. Per germline, CDR1 SEHNR and CDR2 FQNEAQ (reference sequence). V dropped 4 bases and J dropped 9 bases, with 4 bases sitting between them. In the source study's methods: For nucleated cells, counts were estimated from reference gene primer amplification. TCRdb's copy holds only in-frame clones and misses some; the assay was immunoSEQ multiplex PCR. Clonal size and the V and J genes are those of that table, whereas D and trimming came from the DNA. The table records under 95,000 clones, about nine tenths of them present only once.

The receptor comes from a woman between 50 and 59 years old in a cohort sampled during active COVID-19. This rearrangement joins TRBV7-9 to TRBJ1-6; D gene unclear. The sequenced sample was peripheral blood. CDR3 nucleotide sequence: TGTGCCAGCAGCTCCCGTTCACCCCTCCACTTT. It codes for CASSSRSPLHF. The variable domain in full, completed from reference TRBV7-9 and TRBJ1-6, reads DTGVSQNPRHKITKRGQNVTFRCDPISEHNRLYWYRQTLGQGPEFLTYFQNEAQLEKSRLLSDRFSAERPKGSFSTLEIQRTEQGDSAMYLCASSSRSPLHFGNGTRLTVT.